These 12 T cell receptor beta chains originate from one sample sequenced in a study of early T cells in non-severe SARS-CoV-2 infection (dated by TCRdb to about 2021). Library creation used 5' RACE. Sequencing instrument: NextSeq 500. TCRdb reran the public reads through fastp at Q25 and MiXCR, keeping productive beta chains. Each CDR3 protein gets just one entry, which takes the most common genes and DNA from the rows behind it. This sample lists under 75,000 distinct CDR3 sequences; less than 15% were detected once. Roughly 8.3% of the sample is in the top ten clones. The sequenced sample was whole blood. The receptors were sampled from an adult who was a healthcare worker with PCR-confirmed SARS-CoV-2 infection or an uninfected control (not recorded which).

The rearrangement links TRBV4-3 to TRBJ2-5; 15 bases are shared with TRBD2. The CDR3 has 16 residues. With 0 bases clipped from V and 5 bases from J, the junction kept 1 base outside the gene matches. Per germline, CDR1 LGHNA and CDR2 YSLEER. DNA for the CDR3: TGCGCCAGCAGCCAAGACGGACTAGCGGGAGGGGAGACCCAGTACTTC. Translation: CASSQDGLAGGETQYF.

There are many counts of this clonotype. The chain has TRBV6-5 and TRBJ2-1, with D hard to call. CDR1 MNHEY and CDR2 SVGAGI come from the germline V gene. This CDR3 has 13 residues. Trimming shortened V by 4 bases and J by 4 bases, and 8 bases separated the two germline ends. The CDR3 here is CASSSDTYNEQFF. DNA for the CDR3: TGTGCCAGCAGTTCAGACACTTACAATGAGCAGTTCTTC.

The chain is built from TRBV6-1 and TRBJ1-1; the D is unclear. Trimming stripped 4 bases from V and 0 bases from J, with 15 bases between. Per germline, CDR1 MNHNS and CDR2 SASEGT. The CDR3 is made up of 16 amino acids. CDR3 nucleotides: TGTGCCAGCAGTGTCAATACACCGGGATTGAACACTGAAGCTTTCTTT. This encodes CASSVNTPGLNTEAFF.

This clonotype was picked up many times. The chain carries TRBV4-1 and TRBJ1-2, with D hard to call. V was clipped by 3 bases and J by 4 bases, with 6 bases between them. The germline CDR1 and CDR2 sequences are MGHRA and YSYEKL. CDR3 length: 12 residues. The CDR3 here is CASSQSLYGYTF. DNA for the CDR3: TGCGCCAGCAGCCAGTCCCTCTATGGCTACACCTTC.

The chain's CDR3 is CSVERDRVGEKLFF. The DNA for the CDR3 is TGCAGCGTTGAAAGGGACAGGGTAGGCGAAAAACTGTTTTTT. The rearrangement links TRBV29-1 to TRBJ1-4; TRBD1 matches at 9 bases. V was pared by 2 bases and J by 8 bases, with 6 bases of the junction left unmatched. This CDR3 contains 14 residues. Germline CDR1 reads SQVTM; CDR2 reads ANQGSEA.

This clonotype was seen many times. CDR3 residues: CASSLGGVNEQYF. CDR3 bases: TGTGCCAGCAGTTTAGGCGGGGTTAACGAGCAGTACTTC. V gene TRBV28 combines with J gene TRBJ2-7; a weak D match, TRBD2 (6 bases). There are 13 residues in the CDR3. CDR1 MDHEN and CDR2 SYDVKM come from the germline V gene. The germline V and J ends were trimmed by 2 bases and 5 bases, with 10 bases remaining between them.

The chain combines TRBV6-1 with TRBJ2-3, with 11 bases identical to TRBD1. The CDR3 consists of 14 residues. V lost 4 bases to trimming and J lost 4 bases; unmatched junction nucleotides: 1. Germline values: CDR1 MNHNS, CDR2 SASEGT. CDR3 nucleotides: TGTGCCAGCAGTGTGGGACAGGGGGCAGATACGCAGTATTTT. This encodes CASSVGQGADTQYF.

The V call is TRBV15, the J call TRBJ1-5; D perhaps matches TRBD1 (5 bases). V lost 0 bases and J lost 7, with 13 bases in between. The CDR3 extends over 15 amino acids. Germline values: CDR1 LNHNV, CDR2 YYDKDF (reference sequence). In nucleotides, the CDR3 is TGTGCCACCAGCAGAGATCGGGGGGAGCAGCAGCCCCAGCATTTT. Translating it yields CATSRDRGEQQPQHF.

This clonotype was seen many times. The chain couples TRBV20-1 to TRBJ2-7; D possibly corresponds to TRBD1 (6 bases). The V and J ends lost 6 bases and 2 bases respectively, with 17 bases between them. Germline V gene sequence: CDR1 DFQATT, CDR2 SNEGSKA (reference sequence). The CDR3 is 14 residues long. CDR3 residues: CSAQSPGHPYEQYF. DNA of the CDR3: TGCAGTGCCCAAAGTCCGGGACACCCCTACGAGCAGTACTTC.

The rearrangement links TRBV7-2 to TRBJ1-2; D might be TRBD1 (5 bases). Germline V CDR1 and CDR2: SGHTA, FQGNSA. CDR3 length: 13 amino acids. V lost 5 bases and J 8 bases, leaving 15 bases between the germline ends. The CDR3 bases are TGTGCCAGCAGCCCACGGGCAGGGAGGGGCTACACCTTC. Translated, it gives CASSPRAGRGYTF.

This chain connects TRBV27 to TRBJ1-4, with 8 bases lining up with TRBD1. With 0 bases clipped from V and 6 bases from J, the junction kept 9 bases outside the gene matches. Germline V gene sequence: CDR1 MNHEY, CDR2 SMNVEV (reference sequence). The CDR3 runs to 17 residues. CDR3 sequence (DNA): TGTGCCAGCAGTTTATCGGTAGGACAGGGATACGATGAAAAACTGTTTTTT. Amino acids: CASSLSVGQGYDEKLFF.

This clonotype was recorded at least ten times. The chain couples TRBV5-6 to TRBJ2-7; D is perhaps TRBD1 or TRBD2 (5 bases each). The CDR3 length is 15 residues. V was clipped by 5 bases and J by 0 bases, with 15 bases between them. CDR1 SGHDT and CDR2 YYEEEE come from the germline V gene. The CDR3 sequence: CASSYPGTASYEQYF. The CDR3, as DNA: TGTGCCAGCAGTTATCCCGGGACCGCCTCCTACGAGCAGTACTTC.